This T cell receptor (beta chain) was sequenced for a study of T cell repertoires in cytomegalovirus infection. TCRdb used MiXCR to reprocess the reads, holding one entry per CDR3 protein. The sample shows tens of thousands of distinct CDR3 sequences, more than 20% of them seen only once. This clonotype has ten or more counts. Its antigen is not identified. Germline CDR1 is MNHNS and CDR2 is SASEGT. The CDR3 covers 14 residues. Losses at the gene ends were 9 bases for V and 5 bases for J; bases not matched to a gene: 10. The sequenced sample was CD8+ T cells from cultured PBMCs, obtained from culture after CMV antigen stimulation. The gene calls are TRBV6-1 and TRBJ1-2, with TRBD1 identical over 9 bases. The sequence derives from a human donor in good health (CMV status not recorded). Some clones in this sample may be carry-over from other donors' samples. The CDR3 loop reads CASAVGTGRYGYTF. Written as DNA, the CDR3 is TGTGCCAGTGCGGTCGGGACAGGGCGGTATGGCTACACCTTC.